Listed below are T cell receptor beta chains from one sample, sequenced in a study of identical twins. Using its own MiXCR run on the 5' RACE reads, TCRdb lists one record per CDR3 protein. The profile shows some 560,000 distinct CDR3 sequences, just under 10% of them singletons. This sample was also put to use in a study of yellow fever vaccine responses in identical twins.

Sequenced input: PBMCs. The receptor set was obtained from a woman younger than 35 in good health. CDR3s include the opening cysteine and the closing phenylalanine or tryptophan.

J gene,V gene,CDR3 protein
TRBJ2-6,TRBV4-2,CASSQDGESSGANVLTF
TRBJ2-1,TRBV7-9,CASSPSSGPTRPEQFF
TRBJ2-1,TRBV20-1,CSAHTNEQFF
TRBJ2-5,TRBV27,CASSRDSKTPYFQETQYF
TRBJ2-7,TRBV24-1,CATSDIRQGIYEQYF
TRBJ2-7,TRBV24-1,CATSDSGTLYEQYF
TRBJ2-4,TRBV20-1,CSAPYSGAPKNIQYF
TRBJ2-7,TRBV11-2,CASSPRPYEQYF
TRBJ1-6,TRBV6-1,CASSAIGQGNSPLHF
TRBJ1-1,TRBV7-8,CASSVWTTEAFF
TRBJ2-1,TRBV10-3,CAISRDNEQFF
TRBJ2-4,TRBV7-2,CASSLAGGGDQYF
TRBJ2-3,TRBV6-1,CASSRSPLGDTQYF
TRBJ2-7,TRBV5-4,CASSAVGTSEQYF
TRBJ2-3,TRBV7-9,CASSWTSGGDDTQYF
TRBJ1-5,TRBV10-3,CAISVGGLNQPQHF
TRBJ1-5,TRBV4-1,CASSQVLGFGNQPQHF
TRBJ2-3,TRBV7-9,CASSSGPQGRTDTQYF
TRBJ2-7,TRBV27,CASSLQKSSYEQYF
TRBJ2-5,TRBV4-2,CASSQGGQFQETQYF
TRBJ1-5,TRBV5-5,CASSFTGQIVQPQHF
TRBJ2-1,TRBV28,CASSSGTGLYNEQFF
TRBJ1-4,TRBV7-2,CASSERSTTNEKLFF
TRBJ1-1,TRBV7-8,CASSPWDRVMNTEAFF
TRBJ2-2,TRBV5-6,CASSYVGVTGELFF
TRBJ1-4,TRBV30,CAWSVYGDWPNEKLFF
TRBJ2-3,TRBV20-1,CSARGRGDTDTQYF
TRBJ1-4,TRBV4-3,CASSRAGGRTEKLFF
TRBJ2-4,TRBV12-3/TRBV12-4,CASRVQGRNIQYF
TRBJ2-2,TRBV9,CASSVRASRELFF
TRBJ1-1,TRBV4-3,CASSPVGGLGTEAFF
TRBJ2-2,TRBV18,CASSPKPGQGIIGELFF
TRBJ2-1,TRBV28,CASSPRQGPSYNEQFF
TRBJ2-5,TRBV10-3,CAISPEGGHQETQYF
TRBJ2-5,TRBV7-2,CASSPTSGGGKETQYF
TRBJ2-1,TRBV11-2,CASSSIAGGMHEQFF
TRBJ2-1,TRBV29-1,CSVEDRRKGLAGVDNEQFF
TRBJ2-7,TRBV19,CASSIAATTHEQYF
TRBJ2-5,TRBV11-1,CASSPPMGERGAQETQYF
TRBJ2-7,TRBV5-1,CASSLGADSYYEQYF
TRBJ2-1,TRBV7-3,CASSYSGGANEQFF
TRBJ1-1,TRBV29-1,CSVAHGNTEAFF
TRBJ2-5,TRBV28,CASSGASSGARETQYF